This TCR beta chain is drawn from a study of blood T cell repertoires in COVID-19. Looking at the study overall: Sites in the United States, Italy and Spain provided acute and convalescent COVID-19 samples. The cDNA or gDNA used as material had been derived from T cells, B-cell-depleted T cells, or PBMCs.

Sequencing was performed with immunoSEQ multiplex PCR; in TCRdb, only in-frame clones are kept and a portion is missing. Of hundreds of thousands of clones listed, about 89% are singletons. Germline lookup yields CDR1 SGHTS and CDR2 YDEGEE. Deletions cut 0 bases from V and 5 bases from J, with 9 bases between. The CDR3 runs 14 residues. The J gene is TRBJ1-5, the V gene TRBV5-8, with D perhaps TRBD1 (5 bases). The clonotype was recovered from a woman aged 60 to 75 who had recovered from COVID-19. Source material: peripheral blood. CDR3 amino acids: CASSLGRGHQPQHF. DNA of the CDR3: TGTGCCAGCAGCTTGGGGCGGGGACATCAGCCCCAGCATTTT.